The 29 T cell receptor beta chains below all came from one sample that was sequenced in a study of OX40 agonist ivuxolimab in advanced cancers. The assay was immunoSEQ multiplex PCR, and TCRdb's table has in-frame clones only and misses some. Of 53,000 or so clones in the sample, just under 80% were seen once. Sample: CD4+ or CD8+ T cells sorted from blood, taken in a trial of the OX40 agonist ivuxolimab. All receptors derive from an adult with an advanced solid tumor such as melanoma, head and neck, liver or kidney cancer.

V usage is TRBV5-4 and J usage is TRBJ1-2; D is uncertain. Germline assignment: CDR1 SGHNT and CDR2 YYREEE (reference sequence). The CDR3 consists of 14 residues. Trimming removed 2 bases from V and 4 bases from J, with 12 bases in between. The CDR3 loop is CASSLGQLIYGYTF. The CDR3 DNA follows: TGTGCCAGCAGCTTAGGGCAGCTTATCTATGGCTACACCTTC. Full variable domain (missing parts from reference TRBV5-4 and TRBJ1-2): ETGVTQSPTHLIKTRGQQVTLRCSSQSGHNTVSWYQQALGQGPQFIFQYYREEENGRGNFPPRFSGLQFPNYSSELNVNALELDDSALYLCASSLGQLIYGYTFGSGTRLTVV.

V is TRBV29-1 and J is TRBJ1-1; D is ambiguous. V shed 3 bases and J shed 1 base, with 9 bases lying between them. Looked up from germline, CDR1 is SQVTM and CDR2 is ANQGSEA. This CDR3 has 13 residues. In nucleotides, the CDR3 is TGCAGCGTTGACAGGATAGAGAACACTGAAGCTTTCTTT. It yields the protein CSVDRIENTEAFF.

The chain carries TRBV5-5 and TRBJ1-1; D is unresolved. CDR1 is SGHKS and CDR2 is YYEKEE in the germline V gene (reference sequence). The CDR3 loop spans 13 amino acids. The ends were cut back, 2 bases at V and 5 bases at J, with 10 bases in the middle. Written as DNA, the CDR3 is TGTGCCAGCAGCTTTCAAGCCCGAACTGAAGCTTTCTTT. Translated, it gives CASSFQARTEAFF.

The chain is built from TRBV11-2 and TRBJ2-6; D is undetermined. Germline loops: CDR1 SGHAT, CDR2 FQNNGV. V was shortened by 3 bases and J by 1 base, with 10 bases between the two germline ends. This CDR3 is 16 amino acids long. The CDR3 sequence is CASSFGMGSGANVLTF. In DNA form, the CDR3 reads TGTGCCAGCAGCTTCGGAATGGGGTCTGGGGCCAACGTCCTGACTTTC.

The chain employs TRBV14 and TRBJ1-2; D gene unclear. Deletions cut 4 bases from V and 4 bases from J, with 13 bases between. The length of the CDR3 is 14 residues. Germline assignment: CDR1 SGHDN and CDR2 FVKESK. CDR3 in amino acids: CASSPRGGSYGYTF. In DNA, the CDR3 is TGTGCCAGCAGCCCCCGAGGCGGTTCCTATGGCTACACCTTC.

The CDR3 bases are TGTGCCAGCAGTCCGGACCCGAGAATCACTGAAGCTTTCTTT. Its translation: CASSPDPRITEAFF. The gene calls are TRBV6-5 and TRBJ1-1; no reliable D call. This CDR3 is built from 14 residues. Per germline, CDR1 MNHEY and CDR2 SVGAGI. The germline V and J ends were trimmed by 5 bases and 4 bases, with 14 bases remaining between them.

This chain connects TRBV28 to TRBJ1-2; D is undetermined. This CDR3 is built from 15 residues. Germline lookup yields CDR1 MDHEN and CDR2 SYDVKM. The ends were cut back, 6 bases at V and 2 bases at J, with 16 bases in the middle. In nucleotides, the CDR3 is TGTGCCAGCAGCCCCTCTCTAAGGGCCAACTATGGCTACACCTTC. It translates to CASSPSLRANYGYTF.

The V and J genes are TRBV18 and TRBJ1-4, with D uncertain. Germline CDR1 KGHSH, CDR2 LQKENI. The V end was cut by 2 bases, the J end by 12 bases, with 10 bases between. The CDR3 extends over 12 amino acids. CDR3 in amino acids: CASSPERVELFF. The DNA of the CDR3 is TGTGCCAGCTCACCAGAGAGGGTTGAACTGTTTTTT.

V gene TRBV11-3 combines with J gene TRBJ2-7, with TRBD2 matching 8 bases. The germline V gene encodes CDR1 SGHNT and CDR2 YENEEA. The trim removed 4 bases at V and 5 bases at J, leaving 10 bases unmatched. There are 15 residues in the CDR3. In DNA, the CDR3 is TGTGCCAGCAGCTCAACCCGGGGGGGGAGCAACGAGCAGTACTTC. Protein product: CASSSTRGGSNEQYF.

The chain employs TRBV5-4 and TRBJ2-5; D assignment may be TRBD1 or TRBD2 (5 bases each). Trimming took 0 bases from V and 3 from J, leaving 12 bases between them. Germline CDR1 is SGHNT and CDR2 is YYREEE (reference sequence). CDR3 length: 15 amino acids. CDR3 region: CASSLAGTAKETQYF. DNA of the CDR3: TGTGCCAGCAGCTTGGCCGGGACGGCCAAAGAGACCCAGTACTTC.

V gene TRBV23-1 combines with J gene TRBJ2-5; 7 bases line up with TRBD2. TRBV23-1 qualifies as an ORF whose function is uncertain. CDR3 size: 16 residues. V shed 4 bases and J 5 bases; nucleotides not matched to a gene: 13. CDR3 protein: CASSRGKAGERETQYF. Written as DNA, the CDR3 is TGCGCCAGCAGTCGGGGGAAGGCGGGAGAGAGGGAGACCCAGTACTTC.

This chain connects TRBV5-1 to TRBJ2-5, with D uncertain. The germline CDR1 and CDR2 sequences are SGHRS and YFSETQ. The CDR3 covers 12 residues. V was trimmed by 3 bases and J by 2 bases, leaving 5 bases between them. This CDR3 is CASSSWQETQYF. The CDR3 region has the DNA TGCGCCAGCAGCTCCTGGCAAGAGACCCAGTACTTC.

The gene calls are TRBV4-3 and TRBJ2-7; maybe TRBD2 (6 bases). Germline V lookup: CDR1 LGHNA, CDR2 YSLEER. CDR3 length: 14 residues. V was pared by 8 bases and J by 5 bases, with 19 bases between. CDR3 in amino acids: CASGGTRTTDEQYF. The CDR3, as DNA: TGCGCCAGCGGAGGGACCAGGACCACCGACGAGCAGTACTTC.

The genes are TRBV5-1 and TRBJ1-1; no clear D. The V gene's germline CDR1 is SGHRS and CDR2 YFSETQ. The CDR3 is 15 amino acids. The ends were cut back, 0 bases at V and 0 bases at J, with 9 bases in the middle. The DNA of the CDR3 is TGCGCCAGCAGCTTGGTGGTGGGTTTGAACACTGAAGCTTTCTTT. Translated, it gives CASSLVVGLNTEAFF.

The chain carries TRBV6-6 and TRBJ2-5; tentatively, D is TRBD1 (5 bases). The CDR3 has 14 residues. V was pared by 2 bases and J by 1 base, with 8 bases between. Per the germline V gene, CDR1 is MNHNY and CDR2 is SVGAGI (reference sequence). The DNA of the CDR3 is TGTGCCAGCAGTTACAGGGGCGGCCAAGAGACCCAGTACTTC. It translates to CASSYRGGQETQYF.

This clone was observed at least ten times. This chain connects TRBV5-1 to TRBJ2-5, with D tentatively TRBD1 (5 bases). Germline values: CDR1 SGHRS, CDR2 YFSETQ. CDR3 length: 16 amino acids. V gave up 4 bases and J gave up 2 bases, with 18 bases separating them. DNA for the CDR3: TGCGCCAGCAGCCCACCAACAGGAATGGCTCAAGAGACCCAGTACTTC. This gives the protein CASSPPTGMAQETQYF.

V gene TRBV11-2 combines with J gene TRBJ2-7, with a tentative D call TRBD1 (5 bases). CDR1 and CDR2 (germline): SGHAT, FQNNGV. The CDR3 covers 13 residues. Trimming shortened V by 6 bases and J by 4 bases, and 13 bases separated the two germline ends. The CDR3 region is CASSKGHSYEQYF. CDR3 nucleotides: TGTGCCAGCAGTAAAGGACACAGTTACGAGCAGTACTTC.

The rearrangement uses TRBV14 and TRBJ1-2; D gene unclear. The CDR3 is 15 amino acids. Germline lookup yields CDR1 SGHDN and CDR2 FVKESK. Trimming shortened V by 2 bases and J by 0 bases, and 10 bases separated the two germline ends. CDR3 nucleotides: TGTGCCAGCAGCCAACGACCGACGGCTAACTATGGCTACACCTTC. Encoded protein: CASSQRPTANYGYTF.

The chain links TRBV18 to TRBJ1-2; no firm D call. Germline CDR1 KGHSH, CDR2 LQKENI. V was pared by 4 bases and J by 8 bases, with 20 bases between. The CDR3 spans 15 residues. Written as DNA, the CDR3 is TGTGCCAGCTCACTAAGCGGGGAGGTAGCCCTAGGCTACACCTTC. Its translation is CASSLSGEVALGYTF.

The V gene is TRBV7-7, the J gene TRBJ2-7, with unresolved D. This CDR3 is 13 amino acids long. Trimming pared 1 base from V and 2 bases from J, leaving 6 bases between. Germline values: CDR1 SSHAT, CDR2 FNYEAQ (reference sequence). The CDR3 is CASSLGGPYEQYF. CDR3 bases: TGTGCCAGCAGCTTAGGGGGTCCCTACGAGCAGTACTTC.

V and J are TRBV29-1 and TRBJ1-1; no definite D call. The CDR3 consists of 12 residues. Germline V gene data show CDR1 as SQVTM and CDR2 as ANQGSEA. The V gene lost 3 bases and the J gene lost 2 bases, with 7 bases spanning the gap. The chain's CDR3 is CSVDRVNTEAFF. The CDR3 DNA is TGCAGCGTTGATAGGGTTAACACTGAAGCTTTCTTT.

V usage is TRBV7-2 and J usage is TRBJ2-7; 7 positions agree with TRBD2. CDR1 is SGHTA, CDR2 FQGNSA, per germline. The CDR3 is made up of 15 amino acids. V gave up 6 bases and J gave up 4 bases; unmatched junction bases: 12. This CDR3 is CASSLRRDYVYEQYF. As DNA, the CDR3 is TGTGCCAGCAGTCTTCGCCGGGACTACGTATACGAGCAGTACTTC. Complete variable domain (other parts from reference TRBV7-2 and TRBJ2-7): GAGVSQSPSNKVTEKGKDVELRCDPISGHTALYWYRQSLGQGLEFLIYFQGNSAPDKSGLPSDRFSAERTGGSVSTLTIQRTQQEDSAVYLCASSLRRDYVYEQYFGPGTRLTVT.

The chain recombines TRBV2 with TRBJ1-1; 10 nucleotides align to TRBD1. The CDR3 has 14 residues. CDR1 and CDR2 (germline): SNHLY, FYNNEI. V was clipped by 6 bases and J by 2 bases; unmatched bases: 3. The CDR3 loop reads CASRRDRGNTEAFF. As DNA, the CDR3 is TGTGCCAGCAGGCGGGACAGGGGAAACACTGAAGCTTTCTTT.

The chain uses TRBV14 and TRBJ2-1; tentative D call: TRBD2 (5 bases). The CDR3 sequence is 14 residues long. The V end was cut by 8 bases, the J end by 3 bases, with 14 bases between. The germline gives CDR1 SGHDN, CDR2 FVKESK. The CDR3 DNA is TGTGCCAGCTACCCATCGCGGGTCTACAATGAGCAGTTCTTC. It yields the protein CASYPSRVYNEQFF.

This CDR3 reads CASSVRFGTGGEKLFF. CDR3 sequence (DNA): TGTGCCAGCAGCGTACGATTTGGGACAGGGGGTGAAAAACTGTTTTTT. The genes are TRBV9 and TRBJ1-4; the match to TRBD1 covers 11 bases. Losses at the gene ends were 1 base for V and 7 bases for J; bases not matched to a gene: 6. CDR3 length equals 16 residues. Germline V CDR1 and CDR2: SGDLS, YYNGEE.

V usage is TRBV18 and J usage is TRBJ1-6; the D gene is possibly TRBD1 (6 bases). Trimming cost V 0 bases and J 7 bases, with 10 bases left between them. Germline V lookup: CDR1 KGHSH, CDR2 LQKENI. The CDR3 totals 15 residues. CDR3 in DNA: TGTGCCAGCTCACCACCGGCGGGGGCCAATTCACCCCTCCACTTT. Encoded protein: CASSPPAGANSPLHF.

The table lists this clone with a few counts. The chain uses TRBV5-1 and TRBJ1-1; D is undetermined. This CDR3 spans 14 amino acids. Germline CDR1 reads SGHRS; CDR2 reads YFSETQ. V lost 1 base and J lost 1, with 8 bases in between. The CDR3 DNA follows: TGCGCCAGCAGCTTGACGATAGGGAACACTGAAGCTTTCTTT. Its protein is CASSLTIGNTEAFF.

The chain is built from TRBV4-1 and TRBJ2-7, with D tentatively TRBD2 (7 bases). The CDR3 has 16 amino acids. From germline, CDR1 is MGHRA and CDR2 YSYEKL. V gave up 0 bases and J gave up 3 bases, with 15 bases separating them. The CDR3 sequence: CASSQDRSGTNYEQYF. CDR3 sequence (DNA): TGCGCCAGCAGCCAAGATAGAAGCGGGACAAACTACGAGCAGTACTTC.

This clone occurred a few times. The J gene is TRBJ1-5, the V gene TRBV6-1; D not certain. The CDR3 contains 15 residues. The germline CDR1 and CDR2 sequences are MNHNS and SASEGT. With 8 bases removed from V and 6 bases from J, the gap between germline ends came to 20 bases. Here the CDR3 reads CASGRTIRSVQPQHF. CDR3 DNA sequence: TGTGCCAGCGGGAGGACGATTCGGTCCGTTCAGCCCCAGCATTTT.